Listed below are T cell receptor beta chains from one sample, sequenced in a study of shared clonotypes between healthy human individuals. Using immunoSEQ multiplex PCR, the repertoire was profiled, and TCRdb retains in-frame clones only, with some absent. This table has millions of clones, 90% to 95% appearing once. Sequencing used naive CD4+ T cells sorted from blood. These receptors were collected from a man younger than 30 in good health. Each CDR3 is given with its conserved first and last residue. A D gene is named only where the DNA matches it firmly. A row's size may be missing; if present it is once, few, many or a size class.

d_call,j_call,v_call,clone_size,cdr3_nt,cdr3_aa
TRBD2,TRBJ2-1,TRBV5-1,-,TGCGCCAGCAGCTCGGGTGCTAGCGGTGGGTACAATGAGCAGTTCTTC,CASSSGASGGYNEQFF
TRBD1,TRBJ2-5,TRBV6-6,-,TGTGCCAGCAGTTACCCCCTGGACAGGGGGGAGACCCAGTACTTC,CASSYPLDRGETQYF
TRBD2,TRBJ2-2,TRBV5-4,-,TGTGCCAGCAGCTTACTAGCGGGGGGGAACACCGGGGAGCTGTTTTTT,CASSLLAGGNTGELFF
-,TRBJ2-2,TRBV9,-,TGTGCCAGCAGCGTAGAAGGGTCTTCTAGAACCGGGGAGCTGTTTTTT,CASSVEGSSRTGELFF
-,TRBJ2-7,TRBV5-6,-,TGTGCCAGCAGCTTCGGTAACTACGAGCAGTACTTC,CASSFGNYEQYF
TRBD1,TRBJ1-1,TRBV6-1,-,TGTGCCAGCAGGCCGACAGGGGAGAACACTGAAGCTTTCTTT,CASRPTGENTEAFF
TRBD1,TRBJ1-2,TRBV5-1,-,TGCGCCAGCAGCTTGGCCCTCGACAGGGGCTATGGCTACACCTTC,CASSLALDRGYGYTF
-,TRBJ2-2,TRBV5-1,once,TGCGCCAGCAGCTTGGACGGGGACACCGTCACCGGGGAGCTGTTTTTT,CASSLDGDTVTGELFF
-,TRBJ1-1,TRBV28,-,TGTGCCAGCAGTGACAGCCCCCTCAACACTGAAGCTTTCTTT,CASSDSPLNTEAFF
-,TRBJ1-6,TRBV6-1,few,TGTGCCAGCAGTGAACTACCGACACCGAATTCACCCCTCCACTTT,CASSELPTPNSPLHF
TRBD1,TRBJ1-1,TRBV11-2,-,TGTGCCAGCAGCCGAGGGGACAGGGGGAGGAACACTGAAGCTTTCTTT,CASSRGDRGRNTEAFF
-,TRBJ2-7,TRBV23-1,-,TGCGCCAGCACCGAAGGGGGCGAGCAGTACTTC,CASTEGGEQYF
TRBD2,TRBJ2-1,TRBV30,-,TGTGCCTGGAGTGCCGGGACTACAATGTCTCACAATGAGCAGTTCTTC,CAWSAGTTMSHNEQFF
-,TRBJ2-3,TRBV6-1,-,TGTGCCAGCAGTGACCTAGCTTATACGCAGTATTTT,CASSDLAYTQYF
TRBD1,TRBJ1-2,TRBV14,few,TGTGCCAGCAGCCACCCGACAGGGTATGGCTACACCTTC,CASSHPTGYGYTF
TRBD1,TRBJ1-1,TRBV6-6,-,TGTGCCAGCAGCCCCCGACAGGGTGGGTCCACTGAAGCTTTCTTT,CASSPRQGGSTEAFF
-,TRBJ2-3,TRBV10-1,-,TGCGCCAGCAGTGAGTCTCTAACTGGAGCGCAGTATTTT,CASSESLTGAQYF
-,TRBJ1-2,TRBV5-5,-,TGTGCCAGCAGCTTGAGCAGGGGCGTACATGGCTACACCTTC,CASSLSRGVHGYTF
-,TRBJ1-2,TRBV30,-,TGTGCCTGGAGTGGCACTATACTTGGCTACACCTTC,CAWSGTILGYTF
-,TRBJ2-4,TRBV7-2,-,TGTGCCAGCAGCCCGGGGACAAGTTCAAACATTCAGTACTTC,CASSPGTSSNIQYF
-,TRBJ2-1,TRBV7-7,-,TGTGCTAGCAACTTAGACAGGTACAATGAGCAGTTCTTC,CASNLDRYNEQFF
-,TRBJ1-2,TRBV4-1,-,TGCGCCAGCAGCCAACTAGCACAGGCTAACTATGGCTACACCTTC,CASSQLAQANYGYTF
-,TRBJ1-1,TRBV5-1,-,TGCGCCAGCAGCTTGGAAGCGGGACGGGCTGAAGCTTTCTTT,CASSLEAGRAEAFF
-,TRBJ1-1,TRBV6-1,-,TGTGCCAGCAGCGAAGGGGGGGGCGCGACCAGAATGAACACTGAAGCTTTCTTT,CASSEGGGATRMNTEAFF
-,TRBJ2-7,TRBV10-1,-,TGCGCCAGCAGTGCTGCAGGGGGGGGATACGAGCAGTACTTC,CASSAAGGGYEQYF
-,TRBJ2-7,TRBV19,once,TGTGCCAGTAGTTTCGCCCCGTACGGGGATCCCTACGAGCAGTACTTC,CASSFAPYGDPYEQYF
TRBD1,TRBJ1-2,TRBV6-6,-,TGTGCCAGCACCATAGGACAGGCGAGTGGCTACACCTTC,CASTIGQASGYTF
TRBD1,TRBJ1-5,TRBV10-3,-,TGTGCCAGCAGTCCCCAGGGCGGGACAGGGGATCAGCCCCAGCATTTT,CASSPQGGTGDQPQHF
TRBD1,TRBJ2-3,TRBV5-1,-,TGCGCCAGCAGCCCCGGGACAGGGGACACAGATACGCAGTATTTT,CASSPGTGDTDTQYF
TRBD1,TRBJ2-7,TRBV2,-,TGTGCCAGCATCCGGGACAGACCCTACGAGCAGTACTTC,CASIRDRPYEQYF
-,TRBJ2-5,TRBV7-8,-,TGTGCCAGCAGCTTAACGGGTACTTCAGGGTGGGAGACCCAGTACTTC,CASSLTGTSGWETQYF
-,TRBJ2-1,TRBV5-1,-,TGCGCCAGCAGCTTGGTAGGTTCTGGCGATGAGCAGTTCTTC,CASSLVGSGDEQFF
-,TRBJ1-1,TRBV10-3,-,TGTGCCACGAAACCGGGGCCCGGGGGTGAAGCTTTCTTT,CATKPGPGGEAFF
TRBD1,TRBJ1-3,TRBV28,-,TGTGCCAGCAGTCTTGGGACAGGGGACTGGGGAACCTTCTTCGGAAACACCATATATTTT,CASSLGTGDWGTFFGNTIYF
-,TRBJ2-1,TRBV6-5,-,TGTGCCAGCAGCCCCGACAGGTTTAGTGGCGATGAGCAGTTCTTC,CASSPDRFSGDEQFF
-,TRBJ1-3,TRBV5-1,-,TGCGCCAGCAGCTTGGAGCCCGCCGGGACTAGCGGTACTGGAAACACCATATATTTT,CASSLEPAGTSGTGNTIYF
-,TRBJ2-1,TRBV5-1,-,TGCGCCAGCGGGGGGCTGAGCTCCTACAATGAGCAGTTCTTC,CASGGLSSYNEQFF
-,TRBJ1-1,TRBV7-9,-,TGTGCCAGCAGCCCTCTCACTGAAGCTTTCTTT,CASSPLTEAFF
-,TRBJ2-3,TRBV6-4,-,TGTGCCAGCAGCCGTCGGAGGGGGGGCTACTACACAGATACGCAGTATTTT,CASSRRRGGYYTDTQYF
-,TRBJ2-6,TRBV6-5,-,TGTGCCAGCAGTTCTAATGCAGCTGGGGCCAACGTCCTGACTTTC,CASSSNAAGANVLTF
-,TRBJ2-7,TRBV10-1,-,TGCGCCAGCAGCGACAGTTCCAAGGGCTCGGGCGAGCAGTACTTC,CASSDSSKGSGEQYF